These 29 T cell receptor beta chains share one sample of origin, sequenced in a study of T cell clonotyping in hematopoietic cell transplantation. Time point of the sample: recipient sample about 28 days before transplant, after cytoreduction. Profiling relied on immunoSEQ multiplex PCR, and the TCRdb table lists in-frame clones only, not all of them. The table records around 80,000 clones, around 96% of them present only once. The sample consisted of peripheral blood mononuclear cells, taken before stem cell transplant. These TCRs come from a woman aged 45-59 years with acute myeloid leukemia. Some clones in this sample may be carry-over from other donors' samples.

The CDR3: CASSDPGQATNYGYTF. CDR3 DNA: TGTGCCAGCAGCGATCCGGGACAGGCAACTAACTATGGCTACACCTTC. The V and J genes are TRBV7-8 and TRBJ1-2; 8 bases agree with TRBD1. The ends lost 5 bases at V and 0 bases at J; junction bases unmatched: 8. Per germline, CDR1 SGHVS and CDR2 FQNEAQ. The CDR3 is 16 residues long.

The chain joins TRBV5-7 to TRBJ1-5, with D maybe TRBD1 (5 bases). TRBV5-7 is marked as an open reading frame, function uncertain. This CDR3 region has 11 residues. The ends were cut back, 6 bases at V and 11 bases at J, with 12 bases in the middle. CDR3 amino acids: CASTAGQTQHF. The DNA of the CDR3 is TGTGCCAGCACCGCAGGACAAACCCAGCATTTT.

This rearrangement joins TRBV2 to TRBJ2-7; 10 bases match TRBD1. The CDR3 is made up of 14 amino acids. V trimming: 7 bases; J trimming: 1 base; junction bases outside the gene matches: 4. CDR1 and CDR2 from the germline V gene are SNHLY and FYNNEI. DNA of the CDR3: TGTGCCAGCAATTGGGACAGGGGATCCTACGAGCAGTACTTC. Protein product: CASNWDRGSYEQYF.

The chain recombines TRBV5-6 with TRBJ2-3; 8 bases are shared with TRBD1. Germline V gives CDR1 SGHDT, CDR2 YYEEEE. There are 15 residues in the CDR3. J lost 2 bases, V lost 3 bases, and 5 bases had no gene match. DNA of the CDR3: TGTGCCAGCAGCTGGAGACAGGGGACCACAGATACGCAGTATTTT. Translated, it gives CASSWRQGTTDTQYF.

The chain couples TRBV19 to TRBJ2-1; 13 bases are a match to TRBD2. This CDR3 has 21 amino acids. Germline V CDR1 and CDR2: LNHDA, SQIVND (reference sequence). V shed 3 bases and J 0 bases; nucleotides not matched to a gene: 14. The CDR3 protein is CASSIDSPGLAGRSSYNEQFF. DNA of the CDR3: TGTGCCAGTAGTATTGACAGCCCGGGACTAGCGGGACGTAGCTCCTACAATGAGCAGTTCTTC.

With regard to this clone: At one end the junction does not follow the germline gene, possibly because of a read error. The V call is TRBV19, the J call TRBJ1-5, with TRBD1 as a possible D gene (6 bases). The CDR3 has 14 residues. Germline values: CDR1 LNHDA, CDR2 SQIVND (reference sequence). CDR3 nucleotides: TGTGCCAGTAGAAGGGGGGGTCCCAATGAGCCCCAGCATTTT. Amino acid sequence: CASRRGGPNEPQHF.

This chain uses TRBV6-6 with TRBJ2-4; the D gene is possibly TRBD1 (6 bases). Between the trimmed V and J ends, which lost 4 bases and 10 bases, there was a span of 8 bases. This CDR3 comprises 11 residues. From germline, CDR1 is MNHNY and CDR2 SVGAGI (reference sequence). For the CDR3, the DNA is TGTGCCAGCAGTTCCGGACAGATTCAGTACTTC. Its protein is CASSSGQIQYF.

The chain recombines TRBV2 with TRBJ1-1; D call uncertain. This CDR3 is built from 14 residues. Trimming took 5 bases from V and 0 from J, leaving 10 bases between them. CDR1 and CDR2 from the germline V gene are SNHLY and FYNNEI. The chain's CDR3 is CASSLARMNTEAFF. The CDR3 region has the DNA TGTGCCAGCAGTCTCGCCAGAATGAACACTGAAGCTTTCTTT.

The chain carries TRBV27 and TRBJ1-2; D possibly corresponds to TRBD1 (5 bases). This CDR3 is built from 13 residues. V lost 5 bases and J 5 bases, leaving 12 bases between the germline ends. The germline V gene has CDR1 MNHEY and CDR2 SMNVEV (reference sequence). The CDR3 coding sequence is TGTGCCAGCAGTAAAGGCAGGGATTATGGCTACACCTTC. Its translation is CASSKGRDYGYTF.

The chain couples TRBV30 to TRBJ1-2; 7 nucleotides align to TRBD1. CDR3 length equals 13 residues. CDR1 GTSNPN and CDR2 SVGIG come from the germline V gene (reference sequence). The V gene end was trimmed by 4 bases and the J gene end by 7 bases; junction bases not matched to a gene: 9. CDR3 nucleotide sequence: TGTGCCTGGAACTTCAACAGGGGACGTGGCTACACCTTC. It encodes CAWNFNRGRGYTF.

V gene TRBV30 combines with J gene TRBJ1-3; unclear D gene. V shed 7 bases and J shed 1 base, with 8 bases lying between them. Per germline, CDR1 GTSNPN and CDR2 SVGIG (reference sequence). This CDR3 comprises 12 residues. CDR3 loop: CAFQTSGNTIYF. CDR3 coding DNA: TGTGCCTTCCAGACGTCTGGAAACACCATATATTTT. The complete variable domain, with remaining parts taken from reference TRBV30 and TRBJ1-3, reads SQTIHQWPATLVQPVGSPLSLECTVEGTSNPNLYWYRQAAGRGLQLLFYSVGIGQISSEVPQNLSASRPQDRQFILSSKKLLLSDSGFYLCAFQTSGNTIYFGEGSWLTVV.

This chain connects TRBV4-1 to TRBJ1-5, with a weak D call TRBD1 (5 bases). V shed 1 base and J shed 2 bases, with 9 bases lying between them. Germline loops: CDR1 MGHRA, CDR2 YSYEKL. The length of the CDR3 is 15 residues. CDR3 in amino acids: CASSQARVRNQPQHF. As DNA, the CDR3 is TGCGCCAGCAGCCAAGCCAGGGTGCGCAATCAGCCCCAGCATTTT.

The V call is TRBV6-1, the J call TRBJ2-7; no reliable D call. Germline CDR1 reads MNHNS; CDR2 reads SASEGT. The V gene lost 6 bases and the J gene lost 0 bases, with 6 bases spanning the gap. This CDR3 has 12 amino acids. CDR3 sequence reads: CASSGLSYEQYF. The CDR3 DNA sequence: TGTGCCAGCAGCGGGCTCTCCTACGAGCAGTACTTC.

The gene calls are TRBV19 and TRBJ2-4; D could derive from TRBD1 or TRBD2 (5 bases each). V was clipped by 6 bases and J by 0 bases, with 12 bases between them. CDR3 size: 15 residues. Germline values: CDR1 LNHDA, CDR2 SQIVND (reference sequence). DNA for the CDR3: TGTGCCAGTAGGGGGACCAATTTAGCCAAAAACATTCAGTACTTC. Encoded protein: CASRGTNLAKNIQYF.

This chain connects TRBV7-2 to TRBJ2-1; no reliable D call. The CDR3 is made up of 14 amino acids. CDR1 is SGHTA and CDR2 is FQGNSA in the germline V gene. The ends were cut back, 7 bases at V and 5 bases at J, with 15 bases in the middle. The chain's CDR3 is CASNVGVTHNEQFF. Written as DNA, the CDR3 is TGTGCCAGCAATGTAGGAGTAACCCACAATGAGCAGTTCTTC.

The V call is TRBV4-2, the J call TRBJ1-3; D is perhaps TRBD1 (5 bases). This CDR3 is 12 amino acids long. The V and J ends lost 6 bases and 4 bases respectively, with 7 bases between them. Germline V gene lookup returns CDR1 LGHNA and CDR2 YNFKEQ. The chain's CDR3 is CASSQGGNTIYF. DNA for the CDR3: TGTGCCAGCAGTCAGGGAGGAAACACCATATATTTT.

CDR3 sequence reads: CASTILPSYEQYF. CDR3 bases: TGTGCCAGCACGATACTACCATCCTACGAGCAGTACTTC. V and J are TRBV5-5 and TRBJ2-7; D gene unclear. Germline-derived CDR1 and CDR2 are SGHKS and YYEKEE (reference sequence). The CDR3 is 13 residues long. The V gene lost 6 bases and the J gene lost 1 base, with 11 bases spanning the gap.

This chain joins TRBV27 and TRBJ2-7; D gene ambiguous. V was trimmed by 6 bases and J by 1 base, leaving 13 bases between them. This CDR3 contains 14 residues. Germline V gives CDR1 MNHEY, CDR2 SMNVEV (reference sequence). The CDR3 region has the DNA TGTGCCAGCAGGCCTACCCCCCTGTCCTACGAGCAGTACTTC. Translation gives CASRPTPLSYEQYF.

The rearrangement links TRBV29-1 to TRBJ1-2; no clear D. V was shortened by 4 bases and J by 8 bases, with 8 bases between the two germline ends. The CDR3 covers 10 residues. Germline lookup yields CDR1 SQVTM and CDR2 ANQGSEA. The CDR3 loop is CSVAAGGYTF. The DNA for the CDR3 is TGCAGCGTTGCGGCCGGGGGCTACACCTTC.

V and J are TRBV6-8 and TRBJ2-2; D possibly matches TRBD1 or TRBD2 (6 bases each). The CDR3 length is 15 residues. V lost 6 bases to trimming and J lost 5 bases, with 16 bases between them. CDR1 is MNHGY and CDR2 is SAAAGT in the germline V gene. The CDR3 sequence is CASSHVRGETGELFF. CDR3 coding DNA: TGTGCCAGCAGCCACGTTAGGGGGGAAACCGGGGAGCTGTTTTTT.

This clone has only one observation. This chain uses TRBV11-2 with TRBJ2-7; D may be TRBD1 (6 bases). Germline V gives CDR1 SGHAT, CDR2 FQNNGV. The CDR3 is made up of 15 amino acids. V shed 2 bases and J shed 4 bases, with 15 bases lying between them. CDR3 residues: CASSLTPDRYYEQYF. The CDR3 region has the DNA TGTGCCAGCAGCTTAACTCCGGACAGATATTACGAGCAGTACTTC.

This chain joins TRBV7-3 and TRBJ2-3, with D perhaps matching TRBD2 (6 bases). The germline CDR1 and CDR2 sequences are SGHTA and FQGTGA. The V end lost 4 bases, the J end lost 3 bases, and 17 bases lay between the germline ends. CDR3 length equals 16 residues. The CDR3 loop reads CASSSNSGLGTDTQYF. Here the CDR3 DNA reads TGTGCCAGCAGCTCAAACAGCGGGTTAGGAACAGATACGCAGTATTTT.

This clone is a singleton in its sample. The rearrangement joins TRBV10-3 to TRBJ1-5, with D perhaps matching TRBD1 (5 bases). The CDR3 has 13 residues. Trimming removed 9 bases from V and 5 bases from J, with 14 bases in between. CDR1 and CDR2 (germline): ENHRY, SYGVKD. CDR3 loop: CAIGTGDYQPQHF. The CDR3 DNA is TGTGCCATTGGGACGGGAGATTATCAGCCCCAGCATTTT.

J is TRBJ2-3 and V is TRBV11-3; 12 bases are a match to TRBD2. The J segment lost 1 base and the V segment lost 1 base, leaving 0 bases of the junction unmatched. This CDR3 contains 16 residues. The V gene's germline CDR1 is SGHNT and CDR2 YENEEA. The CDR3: CASSLGTSGGTDTQYF. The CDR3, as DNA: TGTGCCAGCAGCTTAGGGACTAGCGGGGGCACAGATACGCAGTATTTT.

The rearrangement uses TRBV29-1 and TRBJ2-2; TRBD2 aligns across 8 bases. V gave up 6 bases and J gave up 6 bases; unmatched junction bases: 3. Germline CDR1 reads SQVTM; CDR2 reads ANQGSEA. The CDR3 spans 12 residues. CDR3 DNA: TGCAGCGTCGGGGGGGTGGCCGGGGAGCTGTTTTTT. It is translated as CSVGGVAGELFF.

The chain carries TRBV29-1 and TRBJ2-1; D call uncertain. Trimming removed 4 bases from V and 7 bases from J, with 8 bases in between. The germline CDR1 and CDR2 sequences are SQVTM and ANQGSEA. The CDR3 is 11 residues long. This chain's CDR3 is CSVVWVNEQFF. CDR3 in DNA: TGCAGCGTTGTATGGGTTAATGAGCAGTTCTTC.

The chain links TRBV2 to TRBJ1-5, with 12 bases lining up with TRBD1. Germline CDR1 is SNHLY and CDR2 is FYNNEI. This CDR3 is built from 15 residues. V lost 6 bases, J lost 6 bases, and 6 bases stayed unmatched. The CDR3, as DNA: TGTGCCAGCAGAGATGGGACAGGGGGCCGTCAGCCCCAGCATTTT. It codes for CASRDGTGGRQPQHF.

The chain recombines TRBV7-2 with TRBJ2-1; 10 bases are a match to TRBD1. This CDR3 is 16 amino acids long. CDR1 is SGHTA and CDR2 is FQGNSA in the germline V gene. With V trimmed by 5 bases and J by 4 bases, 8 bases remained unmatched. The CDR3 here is CASSLRGTGVYNEQFF. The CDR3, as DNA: TGTGCCAGCAGCCTCCGGGGGACAGGGGTGTACAATGAGCAGTTCTTC.

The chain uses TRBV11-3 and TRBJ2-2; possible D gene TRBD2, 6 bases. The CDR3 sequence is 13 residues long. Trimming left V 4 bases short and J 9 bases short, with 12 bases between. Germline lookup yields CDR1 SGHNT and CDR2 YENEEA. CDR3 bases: TGTGCCAGCAGCTCCGGACTAACCAGGGAGCTGTTTTTT. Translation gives CASSSGLTRELFF.